This T cell receptor (beta chain) derives from a study of blood T cells in healthy people across ages (dated by TCRdb to between 2014 and 2017). Study-wide context: Template switching captured roughly one uniquely barcoded TCR beta cDNA molecule per two T cells in model experiments. Donors of different ages were randomly distributed across sequencing lanes to avoid experimental bias. The donors were split into four age groups: young (average 16 years), middle-aged (more than 35), aged (more than 55) and long-lived (roughly 88). Two additional independent replicas of 1 million unique cDNA reads from the same blood draw were analyzed for two donors (one aged 18 to 30 and one aged 80 or older). Using deep sequencing normalized with unique cDNA molecular identifiers, the study measured how TCR beta repertoire diversity changes with age. Points the paper makes about the study in general: Observed TCR beta diversity correlated strongly with the percentage of naive T cells measured by flow cytometry. Observed TCR beta diversity per million T cells fell roughly linearly with age, and a significant reduction was already apparent by age approximately 40. Conclusive comparison of naive and antigen-experienced compartments was prevented by the profiling of bulk unsorted PBMCs. Estimates of total diversity based on one million sequenced T cells were considered lower bounds and underestimates. Compared with the aged group, the long-lived group had more naive CD4+ T cells, fewer expanded clones and increased TCR diversity, suggesting age selection. Because donor CMV infection status was unknown, age-related changes in expanded clonotypes were potentially confounded.

Systemically healthy Caucasian individuals from Russia, some 38 in total and aged about 6 to 95 years, were included as donors. Each donor gave approximately 10 milliliters of peripheral blood, collected into EDTA-treated Vacutainer tubes. Ficoll-Paque density-gradient centrifugation was used to isolate PBMCs, with at least 6.5 million per sample. Total RNA, at least 6 micrograms per sample, was extracted from PBMCs with Trizol reagent. For every donor, an aliquot of PBMCs went through flow cytometry to measure the percentages of naive CD45RAhigh/CD27high T cells. The method behind the library was 5' RACE. Instrument used: Illumina HiSeq 2500. A second PCR of 7 to 11 cycles was performed with a sample-barcoded 5' primer and a J-beta primer mix. A template-switch 5' adaptor carrying 12 random nucleotides introduced a unique molecular identifier onto each TCR beta cDNA molecule. Each sample yielded at least 2.5 million CDR3-containing paired-end reads. The Mint cDNA synthesis kit, primed by a TRBC-specific oligonucleotide, was used to synthesize first-strand cDNA from all RNA. Following uracil-DNA glycosylase treatment, all cDNA underwent a first 18-cycle PCR with the universal primers M1SS and BC2_uni_R. For the original study's pipeline: For normalization, 1 million high-quality reads were randomly selected from each sample, with every read carrying a distinct molecular identifier. Reads sharing molecular identifiers were discarded rather than binned into consensus sequences. CDR3 identification, clonotype clustering and error correction used MiTCR with a Q25 quality threshold and the strictest error-elimination algorithm. A nonparametric unseen species model with Euler transformation was used to estimate lower-bound total TCR beta diversity. The raw public reads went through TCRdb reprocessing: fastp at Q25, MiXCR clone calling, in-frame beta chains kept. CDR3 protein duplicates are merged, each entry listing the most common genes and DNA. TCRdb, rather than the study authors, made the V and J calls. The table for this sample lists 1.5 million to 2 million distinct CDR3 sequences; around 50% of them were counted only once. Around 2.1% of the sample is taken by the ten largest.

In its sample, this clonotype was seen many times. Which antigen it targets is not known. Qualities for individual bases were not recorded, and no much larger clone is one base off. Compared with germline, V lacks 3 bases and J lacks 3 bases; bases without a gene match: 3. Looking up the germline V gene yields CDR1 SGHTA and CDR2 FQGNSA. The CDR3 numbers 14 residues from cysteine through phenylalanine. The DNA shown is the 42-base CDR3, in frame from base 1. Rearrangement joined TRBV7-2 to TRBJ2-3, with 7 middle bases fitting TRBD1. The sequence was obtained from a woman aged 35 to 49 in good health. Sequenced input: blood. This receptor has the CDR3 CASSLDRRTDTQYF. The DNA sequence is given as TGTGCCAGCAGCTTGGACAGGAGGACAGATACGCAGTATTTT.